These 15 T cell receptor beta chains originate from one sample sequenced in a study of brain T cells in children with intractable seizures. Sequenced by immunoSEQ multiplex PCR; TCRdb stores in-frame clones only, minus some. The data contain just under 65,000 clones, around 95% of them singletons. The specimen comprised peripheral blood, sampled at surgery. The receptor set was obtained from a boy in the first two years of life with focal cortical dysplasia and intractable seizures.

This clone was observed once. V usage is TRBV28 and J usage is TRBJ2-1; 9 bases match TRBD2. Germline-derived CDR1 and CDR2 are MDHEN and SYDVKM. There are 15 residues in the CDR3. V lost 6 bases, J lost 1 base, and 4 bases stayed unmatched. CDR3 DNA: TGTGCCAGCAGCGGAGCGGGAGGTTCCTACAATGAGCAGTTCTTC. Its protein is CASSGAGGSYNEQFF. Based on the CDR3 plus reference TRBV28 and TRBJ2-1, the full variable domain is DVKVTQSSRYLVKRTGEKVFLECVQDMDHENMFWYRQDPGLGLRLIYFSYDVKMKEKGDIPEGYSVSREKKERFSLILESASTNQTSMYLCASSGAGGSYNEQFFGPGTRLTVL.

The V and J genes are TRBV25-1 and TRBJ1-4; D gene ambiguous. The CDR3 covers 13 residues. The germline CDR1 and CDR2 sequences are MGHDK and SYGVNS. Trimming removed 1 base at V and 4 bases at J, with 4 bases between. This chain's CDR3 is CASSESGNEKLFF. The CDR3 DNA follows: TGTGCCAGCAGTGAATCGGGTAATGAAAAACTGTTTTTT.

DNA for the CDR3: TGTGCCAGCAGCTTGGGACAGTTCTATGGCTACACCTTC. Its translation: CASSLGQFYGYTF. This chain joins TRBV5-6 and TRBJ1-2, with a weak D call TRBD1 (5 bases). Looked up from germline, CDR1 is SGHDT and CDR2 is YYEEEE. The CDR3 is 13 amino acids. V dropped 0 bases and J dropped 4 bases, with 7 bases sitting between them.

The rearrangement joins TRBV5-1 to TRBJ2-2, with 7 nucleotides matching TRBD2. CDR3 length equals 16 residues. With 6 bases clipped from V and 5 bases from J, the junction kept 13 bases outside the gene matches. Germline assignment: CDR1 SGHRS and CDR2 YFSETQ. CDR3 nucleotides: TGCGCCAGCAAATTCCTGGGGACTACCCAAACCGGGGAGCTGTTTTTT. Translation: CASKFLGTTQTGELFF.

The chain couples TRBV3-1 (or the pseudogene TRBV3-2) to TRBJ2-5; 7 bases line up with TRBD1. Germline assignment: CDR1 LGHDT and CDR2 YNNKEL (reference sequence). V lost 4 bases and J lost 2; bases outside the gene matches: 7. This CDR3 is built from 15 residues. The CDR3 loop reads CASSPWTGGQETQYF. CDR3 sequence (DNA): TGTGCCAGCAGCCCTTGGACAGGAGGTCAAGAGACCCAGTACTTC.

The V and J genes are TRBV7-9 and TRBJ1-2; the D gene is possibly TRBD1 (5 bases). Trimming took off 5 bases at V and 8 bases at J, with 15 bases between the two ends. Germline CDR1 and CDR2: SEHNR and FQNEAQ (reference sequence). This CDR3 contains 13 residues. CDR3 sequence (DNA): TGTGCCAGCAGCGGGGACGCCTTTGGGGGCTACACCTTC. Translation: CASSGDAFGGYTF.

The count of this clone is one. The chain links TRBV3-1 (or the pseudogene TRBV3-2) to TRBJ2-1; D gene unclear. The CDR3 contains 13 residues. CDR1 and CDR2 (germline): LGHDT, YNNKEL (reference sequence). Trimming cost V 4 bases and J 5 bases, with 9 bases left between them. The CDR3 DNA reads TGTGCCAGCAGCCCTCCCCCCCACAATGAGCAGTTCTTC. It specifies CASSPPPHNEQFF.

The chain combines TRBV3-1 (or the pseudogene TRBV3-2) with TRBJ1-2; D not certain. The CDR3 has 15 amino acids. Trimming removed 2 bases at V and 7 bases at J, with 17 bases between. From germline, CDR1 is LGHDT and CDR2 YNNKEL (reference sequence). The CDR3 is CASSQNQLRVSGYTF. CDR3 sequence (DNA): TGTGCCAGCAGCCAAAATCAATTGAGGGTTTCTGGCTACACCTTC.

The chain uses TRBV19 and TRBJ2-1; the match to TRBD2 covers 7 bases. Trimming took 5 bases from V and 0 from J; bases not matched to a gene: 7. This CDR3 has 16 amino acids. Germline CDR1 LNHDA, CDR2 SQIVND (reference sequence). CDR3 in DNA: TGTGCCAGTAGTGTCTCTAGCGGCTCCTCCTACAATGAGCAGTTCTTC. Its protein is CASSVSSGSSYNEQFF.

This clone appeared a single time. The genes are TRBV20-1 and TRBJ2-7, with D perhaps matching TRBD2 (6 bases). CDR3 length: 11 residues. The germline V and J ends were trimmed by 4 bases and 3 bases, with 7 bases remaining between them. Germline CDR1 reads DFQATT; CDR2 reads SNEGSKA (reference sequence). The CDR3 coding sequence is TGCAGTGCTATGGGGGGCTACGAGCAGTACTTC. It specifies CSAMGGYEQYF.

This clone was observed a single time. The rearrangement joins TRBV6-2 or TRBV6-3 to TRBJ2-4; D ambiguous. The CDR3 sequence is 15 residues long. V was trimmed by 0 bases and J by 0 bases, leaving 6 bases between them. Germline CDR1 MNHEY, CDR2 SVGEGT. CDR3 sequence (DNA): TGTGCCAGCAGTTACTCTCGGATAGCCAAAAACATTCAGTACTTC. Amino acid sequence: CASSYSRIAKNIQYF.

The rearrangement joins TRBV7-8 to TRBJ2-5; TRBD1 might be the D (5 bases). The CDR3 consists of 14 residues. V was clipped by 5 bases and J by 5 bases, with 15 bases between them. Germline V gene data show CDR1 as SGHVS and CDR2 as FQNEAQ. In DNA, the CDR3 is TGTGCCAGCAGCACGACAGTTAGGGTTGAGACCCAGTACTTC. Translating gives CASSTTVRVETQYF.

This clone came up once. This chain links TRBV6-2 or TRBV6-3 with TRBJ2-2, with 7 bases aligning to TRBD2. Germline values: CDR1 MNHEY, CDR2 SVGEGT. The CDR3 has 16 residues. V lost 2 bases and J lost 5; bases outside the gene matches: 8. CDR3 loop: CASSYRTRLKTGELFF. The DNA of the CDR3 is TGTGCCAGCAGTTACAGGACTAGACTAAAGACCGGGGAGCTGTTTTTT.

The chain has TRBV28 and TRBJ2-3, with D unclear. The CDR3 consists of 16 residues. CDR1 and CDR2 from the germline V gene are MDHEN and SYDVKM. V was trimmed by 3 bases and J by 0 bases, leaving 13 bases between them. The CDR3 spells CASSLGWQESTDTQYF. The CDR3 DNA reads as TGTGCCAGCAGTTTGGGGTGGCAGGAAAGCACAGATACGCAGTATTTT.

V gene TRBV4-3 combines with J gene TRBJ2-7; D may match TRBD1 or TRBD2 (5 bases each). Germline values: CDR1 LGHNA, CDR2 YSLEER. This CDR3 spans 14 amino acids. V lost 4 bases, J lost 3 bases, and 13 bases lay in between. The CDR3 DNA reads TGCGCCAGCAGCCTCCGGGACGGAATCTACGAGCAGTACTTC. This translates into CASSLRDGIYEQYF.